These 21 T cell receptor beta chains were all obtained from the same sample, sequenced in a study of T cells after yellow fever vaccination. TCRdb re-called the 5' RACE reads with MiXCR, one entry per CDR3 protein. The sample has 300,000 to 350,000 distinct CDR3 sequences; 8% to 9.5% are singletons. This sample comprised PBMCs, obtained around 45 days after the first yellow fever vaccination. All receptors come from a man between 18 and 35 years old who received the YFV17D yellow fever vaccine.

This clonotype came up a few times. This sequence joins TRBV20-1 and TRBJ1-5; D is ambiguous. The CDR3 is made up of 14 amino acids. The ends were cut back, 1 base at V and 1 base at J, with 8 bases in the middle. Per the germline V gene, CDR1 is DFQATT and CDR2 is SNEGSKA (reference sequence). The CDR3 DNA reads TGCAGTGCTAGAGGAGTGGGGAGCAATCAGCCCCAGCATTTT. Its protein is CSARGVGSNQPQHF.

In nucleotides, the CDR3 is TGTGCCAGCAGTCTTGAGCGGGGTCCCAAGCAGTTCTTC. Translated: CASSLERGPKQFF. This sequence joins TRBV12-3 or TRBV12-4 and TRBJ2-1; 7 bases are a match to TRBD2. J was trimmed by 11 bases and V by 5 bases; bases with no gene match: 9. The CDR3 contains 13 residues.

The CDR3 spells CASSWQGGTDTQYF. The CDR3 DNA reads TGTGCCAGCAGCTGGCAGGGGGGCACAGATACGCAGTATTTT. This rearrangement joins TRBV12-3 or TRBV12-4 to TRBJ2-3; 7 bases match TRBD1. V was pared by 6 bases and J by 1 base, with 4 bases of the junction left unmatched. This CDR3 has 14 amino acids.

This clonotype was counted many times. The V and J genes are TRBV28 and TRBJ1-5, with TRBD1 matching 7 bases. Germline V gene data show CDR1 as MDHEN and CDR2 as SYDVKM. The CDR3 spans 19 residues. Germline trimming cut 5 bases from V and 4 bases from J; bases unmatched to any gene: 20. CDR3 DNA: TGTGCCAGCAGTCTCGAAGGTCGTTGGGGACAGCCACTAAATCAGCCCCAGCATTTT. Its translation is CASSLEGRWGQPLNQPQHF.

This clonotype was seen only a few times. The genes are TRBV12-3 or TRBV12-4 and TRBJ2-2, with no clear D. The CDR3 has 15 amino acids. Trimming shortened V by 7 bases and J by 2 bases, and 14 bases separated the two germline ends. CDR3 protein: CASTLVDGNTGELFF. CDR3 DNA: TGTGCCAGCACCCTCGTAGACGGAAACACCGGGGAGCTGTTTTTT.

This chain uses TRBV5-4 with TRBJ2-3; 8 bases align to TRBD2. Germline loops: CDR1 SGHNT, CDR2 YYREEE (reference sequence). V lost 7 bases, J lost 9 bases, and 22 bases stayed unmatched. This CDR3 comprises 17 residues. Written as DNA, the CDR3 is TGTGCCAGCGTCTACTTGTCCGGGACTCGGGCGGGAGGCACGCAGTATTTT. Translation gives CASVYLSGTRAGGTQYF.

This rearrangement joins TRBV28 to TRBJ2-2, with D maybe TRBD2 (5 bases). Per germline, CDR1 MDHEN and CDR2 SYDVKM. The CDR3 totals 16 residues. The germline V and J ends were trimmed by 4 bases and 4 bases, with 16 bases remaining between them. In DNA form, the CDR3 reads TGTGCCAGCAGTTCTATAGCGAATGTTGGCACCGGGGAGCTGTTTTTT. This translates into CASSSIANVGTGELFF.

The rearrangement joins TRBV10-3 to TRBJ1-5; perhaps TRBD1 as D (5 bases). Per germline, CDR1 ENHRY and CDR2 SYGVKD. The V and J ends lost 8 bases and 2 bases respectively, with 10 bases between them. CDR3 length: 13 residues. CDR3 loop: CAIRRDGNQPQHF. CDR3 coding DNA: TGTGCCATCCGCCGGGACGGCAATCAGCCCCAGCATTTT.

The genes are TRBV28 and TRBJ2-2; 10 bases agree with TRBD1. The germline CDR1 and CDR2 sequences are MDHEN and SYDVKM. The CDR3 extends over 14 amino acids. The trim removed 6 bases at V and 7 bases at J, leaving 5 bases unmatched. For the CDR3, the DNA is TGTGCCAGCAGAAGGGGACAGGGGTTCGGGGAGCTGTTTTTT. Translated, it gives CASRRGQGFGELFF.

This clonotype was observed a few times. J is TRBJ2-7 and V is TRBV29-1, with 7 positions matching TRBD1. The length of the CDR3 is 14 residues. Germline V gene lookup returns CDR1 SQVTM and CDR2 ANQGSEA. Trimming took 4 bases from V and 3 from J; bases not matched to a gene: 9. The CDR3, as DNA: TGCAGCGTTGCTGGGGAGACAGGGTGCTACGAGCAGTACGTC. Amino acid sequence: CSVAGETGCYEQYV.

This clonotype was detected only a few times. The chain combines TRBV30 with TRBJ1-2, with D perhaps matching TRBD1 (6 bases). In germline, CDR1 is GTSNPN, CDR2 SVGIG (reference sequence). CDR3 length: 14 residues. V lost 5 bases, J lost 5 bases, and 18 bases lay in between. This chain's CDR3 is CAWATLGQTYGYTF. In DNA, the CDR3 is TGTGCCTGGGCCACTTTAGGACAGACATATGGCTACACCTTC.

The chain is built from TRBV28 and TRBJ2-7; the D gene is possibly TRBD2 (6 bases). Trimming cost V 4 bases and J 5 bases, with 15 bases left between them. From germline, CDR1 is MDHEN and CDR2 SYDVKM. The CDR3 has 14 residues. In DNA, the CDR3 is TGTGCCAGCAGTTCCCCCCTGGGGGGAAACGAGCAGTACGTC. Amino acid sequence: CASSSPLGGNEQYV.

This clonotype was found many times. The rearrangement joins TRBV5-1 to TRBJ2-1; D gene ambiguous. The germline V and J ends were trimmed by 5 bases and 6 bases, with 12 bases remaining between them. The CDR3 sequence is 13 residues long. Germline CDR1 reads SGHRS; CDR2 reads YFSETQ. CDR3 loop: CASRVQRRNEQFF. CDR3 bases: TGCGCCAGCAGGGTCCAGCGACGCAATGAGCAGTTCTTC.

The chain is built from TRBV6-2 or TRBV6-3 and TRBJ2-1; D is perhaps TRBD1 (5 bases). Per the germline V gene, CDR1 is MNHEY and CDR2 is SVGEGT. The V gene lost 4 bases and the J gene lost 7 bases, with 14 bases spanning the gap. This CDR3 has 14 amino acids. Written as DNA, the CDR3 is TGTGCCAGCAGTTGGGGTGGGGCAATTAATGAGCAGTTCTTC. It specifies CASSWGGAINEQFF.

V gene TRBV7-2 combines with J gene TRBJ2-1; D not certain. The germline V gene has CDR1 SGHTA and CDR2 FQGNSA. The CDR3 runs to 14 residues. Trimming cost V 7 bases and J 3 bases, with 13 bases left between them. The CDR3 nucleotides are TGTGCCAGCAATCGTGGCGGCGACTACAATGAGCAGTTCTTC. This gives the protein CASNRGGDYNEQFF.

The rearrangement links TRBV7-2 to TRBJ2-2; TRBD2 agrees at 7 bases. The germline V gene encodes CDR1 SGHTA and CDR2 FQGNSA. V dropped 3 bases and J dropped 3; count of bases not matched to a gene: 10. The CDR3 has 17 amino acids. CDR3 coding DNA: TGTGCCAGCAGCTTTAAAGCGGGGAGGGTAGACACCGGGGAGCTGTTTTTT. Translated: CASSFKAGRVDTGELFF.

This clonotype has at least ten counts. The genes are TRBV6-2 or TRBV6-3 and TRBJ2-1, with D possibly TRBD2 on 5 matching bases. Between the trimmed V and J ends, which lost 4 bases and 4 bases, there was a span of 8 bases. Germline lookup yields CDR1 MNHEY and CDR2 SVGEGT. The CDR3 length is 13 residues. The chain's CDR3 is CASSWGVYNEQFF. The CDR3, as DNA: TGTGCCAGCAGTTGGGGAGTTTACAATGAGCAGTTCTTC.

The V and J genes are TRBV2 and TRBJ1-1; D is undetermined. Germline V lookup: CDR1 SNHLY, CDR2 FYNNEI. The CDR3 contains 13 residues. V lost 4 bases, J lost 8 bases, and 14 bases lay in between. CDR3 in DNA: TGTGCCAGCAGTGCCGACCCGGGGAGGGAAGCTTTCTTT. Its translation is CASSADPGREAFF.

This clonotype was counted between two and nine times. This chain joins TRBV6-5 and TRBJ2-2; possibly TRBD1 for D (6 bases). V lost 0 bases to trimming and J lost 1 base, with 15 bases between them. The CDR3 is made up of 18 amino acids. The germline gives CDR1 MNHEY, CDR2 SVGAGI. The CDR3 loop is CASSYSLVHRENTGELFF. CDR3 sequence (DNA): TGTGCCAGCAGTTACTCATTGGTGCACAGGGAGAACACCGGGGAGCTGTTTTTT.

This clonotype turned up a few times. The chain recombines TRBV7-8 with TRBJ2-3; no firm D call. The length of the CDR3 is 16 residues. The germline V gene has CDR1 SGHVS and CDR2 FQNEAQ. The V gene lost 4 bases and the J gene lost 0 bases, with 14 bases spanning the gap. CDR3 sequence: CASSYSFWLSTDTQYF. DNA of the CDR3: TGTGCCAGCAGCTACTCGTTTTGGCTGAGCACAGATACGCAGTATTTT. Full variable domain (remainder filled in from reference TRBV7-8 and TRBJ2-3): GAGVSQSPRYKVAKRGQDVALRCDPISGHVSLFWYQQALGQGPEFLTYFQNEAQLDKSGLPSDRFFAERPEGSVSTLKIQRTQQEDSAVYLCASSYSFWLSTDTQYFGPGTRLTVL.

A few counts support this clonotype. The V call is TRBV27, the J call TRBJ2-1, with 8 bases fitting TRBD1. The CDR3 covers 12 residues. Germline V lookup: CDR1 MNHEY, CDR2 SMNVEV (reference sequence). J lost 10 bases, V lost 5 bases, and 4 bases had no gene match. CDR3 amino acids: CASSTGTGEQFF. In DNA form, the CDR3 reads TGTGCCAGCAGTACAGGGACAGGAGAGCAGTTCTTC.